This T cell receptor beta chain was recorded in a study of T cell clonality in common variable immunodeficiency. General study results and limits: T cell subpopulation sequencing would be needed to explain CVID clonality. Compared with controls, CVID subjects had fewer shared TCRbeta clones.

The CDR3 loop spans 15 amino acids. Germline V gene lookup returns CDR1 LNHDA and CDR2 SQIVND (reference sequence). After removal of 0 bases from V and 4 bases from J, the junction contained 5 bases not matched to a gene. This clone was seen more than once but under ten times. What it recognizes is unknown. The read falls 3 residues short of the CDR3 end, and the missing part is taken from the germline J gene. Control and CVID samples contributed equal amounts of genomic DNA. Sequencing used immunoSEQ multiplex PCR; TCRdb keeps in-frame clones, though not all of them. The specimen has about 34,000 clones, none found just once.

The genes are TRBV19 and TRBJ2-7; 8 nucleotides match TRBD1. Material: peripheral blood mononuclear cells. The sequence was collected from a person between 18 and 75 years old in good health. CDR3 amino acids: CASSIDGQGAYEQYF. Incomplete CDR3 DNA: TGTGCCAGTAGTATAGATGGGCAGGGGGCGTACGAG.